The 30 T cell receptor beta chains presented below share a single source sample, sequenced in a study of control samples from healthy donors and cancer patients. Only in-frame clones appear in the TCRdb table, and some are missing; sequencing was by immunoSEQ multiplex PCR. The table has about 82,000 clones, roughly 94% seen once; the top ten hold around 4.9%. The sequenced material came from blood. The receptors stem from a young woman in good health.

This clone is a singleton in its sample. One junction end disagrees with the germline gene, perhaps due to a read error. The V and J genes are TRBV7-8 and TRBJ2-3; 8 nucleotides match TRBD2. In germline, CDR1 is SGHVS, CDR2 FQNEAQ. The CDR3 consists of 13 residues. CDR3 sequence (DNA): TGTGCCAGCAGCTTACATCTCTCCGGCGGGGGGTTCTTT. Translation gives CASSLHLSGGGFF.

This clone is classed as medium-sized (0.01 to 0.1%). The chain recombines TRBV6-8 with TRBJ2-7; D is undetermined. From germline, CDR1 is MNHGY and CDR2 SAAAGT. The CDR3 is 15 amino acids. V was shortened by 2 bases and J by 2 bases, with 13 bases between the two germline ends. CDR3 in amino acids: CASSYDTQEPYEQYF. The CDR3 DNA follows: TGTGCCAGCAGTTACGATACCCAGGAACCCTACGAGCAGTACTTC.

The V call is TRBV28, the J call TRBJ1-2; D might be TRBD1 (6 bases). This CDR3 has 14 amino acids. With 5 bases removed from V and 5 bases from J, the gap between germline ends came to 15 bases. Germline V gene sequence: CDR1 MDHEN, CDR2 SYDVKM. CDR3 sequence reads: CASSPAGVGYGYTF. In DNA, the CDR3 is TGTGCCAGCAGTCCTGCAGGGGTTGGGTATGGCTACACCTTC.

J is TRBJ2-1 and V is TRBV15; 11 bases are shared with TRBD2. The CDR3 runs 20 residues. The V segment lost 1 base and the J segment 7 bases; nucleotides outside the gene matches: 18. Germline lookup yields CDR1 LNHNV and CDR2 YYDKDF (reference sequence). The CDR3 nucleotides are TGTGCCACCAGCAGAGGCGGCCTGGGTGTTCGTAGCGGGGGGGTGAATGAGCAGTTCTTC. Translating gives CATSRGGLGVRSGGVNEQFF.

This chain links TRBV5-6 with TRBJ2-7; maybe TRBD1 (5 bases). There are 14 residues in the CDR3. CDR1 and CDR2 (germline): SGHDT, YYEEEE. V was pared by 4 bases and J by 7 bases, with 18 bases between. DNA for the CDR3: TGTGCCAGCAGCACTACAGGCCGGGTTGAAGAGCAGTACTTC. The encoded protein is CASSTTGRVEEQYF.

This clone was recorded a few times. The chain links TRBV5-6 to TRBJ2-3, with no clear D. Trimming shortened V by 0 bases and J by 6 bases, and 11 bases separated the two germline ends. This CDR3 comprises 14 residues. From germline, CDR1 is SGHDT and CDR2 YYEEEE. The CDR3 DNA is TGTGCCAGCAGCTTGGGTGAGTTGGAGGATACGCAGTATTTT. Its protein product is CASSLGELEDTQYF.

The chain has TRBV7-9 and TRBJ2-7; D tentatively fits TRBD1 or TRBD2 (5 bases each). V was clipped by 2 bases and J by 2 bases, with 13 bases between them. CDR1 SEHNR and CDR2 FQNEAQ come from the germline V gene (reference sequence). This CDR3 is 15 amino acids long. CDR3 protein: CASSLSGTPPYEQYF. Here the CDR3 DNA reads TGTGCCAGCAGCTTATCCGGGACCCCACCCTACGAGCAGTACTTC.

The chain links TRBV28 to TRBJ1-2; D ambiguous. V lost 8 bases and J lost 4, with 8 bases in between. Per germline, CDR1 MDHEN and CDR2 SYDVKM. This CDR3 is built from 11 residues. CDR3 protein: CASGLLYGYTF. In nucleotides, the CDR3 is TGTGCCAGCGGACTCCTCTATGGCTACACCTTC.

The rearrangement joins TRBV27 to TRBJ2-2, with D perhaps matching TRBD1 or TRBD2 (5 bases each). Trimming cost V 5 bases and J 1 base, with 5 bases left between them. Germline lookup yields CDR1 MNHEY and CDR2 SMNVEV (reference sequence). The CDR3 spans 13 residues. The CDR3: CASSGGNTGELFF. The CDR3 nucleotides are TGTGCCAGCAGTGGGGGGAACACCGGGGAGCTGTTTTTT.

The rearrangement joins TRBV3-1 (or the pseudogene TRBV3-2) to TRBJ2-5; no clear D gene. Per germline, CDR1 LGHDT and CDR2 YNNKEL (reference sequence). Trimming shortened V by 3 bases and J by 4 bases, and 6 bases separated the two germline ends. This CDR3 contains 12 residues. The CDR3 region has the DNA TGTGCCAGCAGCCAGACGACAGAGACCCAGTACTTC. Encoded protein: CASSQTTETQYF.

The V and J genes are TRBV15 and TRBJ2-4, with D maybe TRBD1 (5 bases). Trimming took 2 bases from V and 0 from J, leaving 11 bases between them. Germline V CDR1 and CDR2: LNHNV, YYDKDF (reference sequence). There are 16 residues in the CDR3. The CDR3 here is CATSRKQAVAKNIQYF. CDR3 in DNA: TGTGCCACCAGCAGAAAACAGGCGGTAGCCAAAAACATTCAGTACTTC.

The gene calls are TRBV4-3 and TRBJ2-1; D may be TRBD1 (6 bases). Trimming cost V 3 bases and J 4 bases, with 13 bases left between them. There are 15 residues in the CDR3. From germline, CDR1 is LGHNA and CDR2 YSLEER. The CDR3 reads CASSHLDRDYNEQFF. In DNA form, the CDR3 reads TGCGCCAGCAGCCATCTGGACAGAGATTACAATGAGCAGTTCTTC.

This rearrangement joins TRBV5-1 to TRBJ2-1; 11 nucleotides line up with TRBD2. In germline, CDR1 is SGHRS, CDR2 YFSETQ. The CDR3 has 15 residues. V lost 0 bases, J lost 9 bases, and 5 bases stayed unmatched. CDR3 nucleotide sequence: TGCGCCAGCAGCTTGGTAGCGGGAGGGCCGGGTGAGCAGTTCTTC. Amino acids: CASSLVAGGPGEQFF.

The chain couples TRBV15 to TRBJ2-1, with 11 bases identical to TRBD2. Trimming took 3 bases from V and 6 from J; bases not matched to a gene: 13. The germline gives CDR1 LNHNV, CDR2 YYDKDF (reference sequence). This CDR3 is 18 amino acids long. The CDR3 region is CATSSSNSSGRLGNEQFF. CDR3 DNA sequence: TGTGCCACCAGCAGTAGCAACTCTAGCGGGAGGTTAGGCAATGAGCAGTTCTTC.

The chain is built from TRBV28 and TRBJ1-5, with D possibly being TRBD1 (5 bases). This CDR3 contains 15 residues. Trimming removed 6 bases from V and 9 bases from J, with 21 bases in between. From germline, CDR1 is MDHEN and CDR2 SYDVKM. The CDR3 nucleotides read TGTGCCAGCAGACGCGGTGGGGCGCCATTTGGGCCCCAGCATTTT. Translating it yields CASRRGGAPFGPQHF.

The rearrangement joins TRBV10-2 to TRBJ2-2, with TRBD1 matching over 10 bases. Germline-derived CDR1 and CDR2 are WSHSY and SAAADI. This CDR3 has 15 amino acids. V was clipped by 6 bases and J by 2 bases; unmatched bases: 3. CDR3 protein: CASRTGGPNTGELFF. The CDR3 bases are TGCGCCAGCAGGACAGGGGGCCCTAACACCGGGGAGCTGTTTTTT.

V gene TRBV9 combines with J gene TRBJ2-1; TRBD1 matches at 7 bases. The CDR3 length is 17 residues. The junction had 16 bases not matched to a gene; V was cut back by 3 bases and J by 7 bases. Looked up from germline, CDR1 is SGDLS and CDR2 is YYNGEE. Written as DNA, the CDR3 is TGTGCCAGCAGCGCCTCGATAAGGGGGCTGTCTCTGAATGAGCAGTTCTTC. Translated: CASSASIRGLSLNEQFF.

The genes are TRBV28 and TRBJ2-1; TRBD2 agrees at 11 bases. The germline CDR1 and CDR2 sequences are MDHEN and SYDVKM. V was pared by 5 bases and J by 9 bases, with 18 bases of the junction left unmatched. The CDR3 length is 18 residues. DNA of the CDR3: TGTGCCAGCAGTCCATACTCTACCGATAGCGGGGGGGGCACTGAGCAGTTCTTC. Translating it yields CASSPYSTDSGGGTEQFF.

The chain links TRBV27 to TRBJ1-5; D is unclear. Trimming took 0 bases from V and 6 from J, leaving 9 bases between them. The V gene's germline CDR1 is MNHEY and CDR2 SMNVEV (reference sequence). This CDR3 spans 14 amino acids. The CDR3 loop reads CASSLSVDGQPQHF. The CDR3 DNA sequence: TGTGCCAGCAGTTTATCGGTAGATGGTCAGCCCCAGCATTTT.

J is TRBJ1-6 and V is TRBV2; no firm D call. The CDR3 totals 13 residues. The V gene's germline CDR1 is SNHLY and CDR2 FYNNEI. V was cut by 8 bases and J by 0 bases, with 5 bases left in between. The CDR3 DNA is TGTGCCAGCGGATACTCCTATAATTCACCCCTCCACTTT. Amino acid sequence: CASGYSYNSPLHF.

The chain carries TRBV6-4 and TRBJ1-5; D call uncertain. The CDR3 spans 12 residues. The germline V and J ends were trimmed by 9 bases and 7 bases, with 13 bases remaining between them. Germline assignment: CDR1 MRHNA and CDR2 SNTAGT. In nucleotides, the CDR3 is TGTGCCAGAACGAAAGAATTCCAGCCCCAGCATTTT. The encoded protein is CARTKEFQPQHF.

The V and J genes are TRBV27 and TRBJ1-2; D ambiguous. V was shortened by 10 bases and J by 4 bases, with 10 bases between the two germline ends. The CDR3 runs 11 residues. Per the germline V gene, CDR1 is MNHEY and CDR2 is SMNVEV (reference sequence). CDR3 DNA sequence: TGTGCCACCTCCACGGGCTATGGCTACACCTTC. Translating gives CATSTGYGYTF.

Written as DNA, the CDR3 is TGCAGTGCTCCACCCCAAGAGACCCAGTACTTC. The encoded protein is CSAPPQETQYF. This rearrangement joins TRBV20-1 to TRBJ2-5; D gene unclear. The CDR3 sequence is 11 residues long. Per germline, CDR1 DFQATT and CDR2 SNEGSKA (reference sequence). V was cut by 5 bases and J by 1 base, with 5 bases left in between.

The rearrangement links TRBV11-3 to TRBJ2-1; TRBD2 matches at 9 bases. This CDR3 comprises 16 residues. The V segment lost 8 bases and the J segment 4 bases; nucleotides outside the gene matches: 12. CDR1 and CDR2 from the germline V gene are SGHNT and YENEEA. This chain's CDR3 is CASAPTPTSGYNEQFF. CDR3 sequence (DNA): TGTGCCAGCGCCCCGACCCCCACTAGCGGGTACAATGAGCAGTTCTTC.

This clone was observed a handful of times. The genes are TRBV28 and TRBJ1-2; D is uncertain. Per the germline V gene, CDR1 is MDHEN and CDR2 is SYDVKM. V was trimmed by 5 bases and J by 1 base, leaving 11 bases between them. CDR3 length: 14 amino acids. CDR3 amino acids: CASSPMGINYGYTF. CDR3 sequence (DNA): TGTGCCAGCAGTCCCATGGGGATTAACTATGGCTACACCTTC.

This chain uses TRBV7-9 with TRBJ1-1; unclear D gene. CDR1 and CDR2 from the germline V gene are SEHNR and FQNEAQ (reference sequence). Trimming took 5 bases from V and 4 from J, leaving 11 bases between them. This CDR3 spans 13 amino acids. Written as DNA, the CDR3 is TGTGCCAGCAGCACTAAGAGGGTCACTGAAGCTTTCTTT. Protein: CASSTKRVTEAFF.

The V gene is TRBV27, the J gene TRBJ2-7; 13 positions match TRBD2. This CDR3 has 16 amino acids. With V trimmed by 2 bases and J by 1 base, 2 bases remained unmatched. From germline, CDR1 is MNHEY and CDR2 SMNVEV (reference sequence). CDR3 region: CASSLGTSGISYEQYF. The CDR3 DNA sequence: TGTGCCAGCAGTTTAGGGACTAGCGGGATTTCCTACGAGCAGTACTTC.

This chain connects TRBV9 to TRBJ2-2; 14 nucleotides line up with TRBD2. Looked up from germline, CDR1 is SGDLS and CDR2 is YYNGEE. The length of the CDR3 is 20 residues. V lost 3 bases to trimming and J lost 7 bases; unmatched junction nucleotides: 17. CDR3 sequence reads: CASSGRRGTSGRHRGGELFF. CDR3 DNA: TGTGCCAGCAGCGGCCGACGTGGGACTAGCGGGAGACACCGCGGCGGGGAGCTGTTTTTT.

V and J are TRBV6-1 and TRBJ2-3, with 12 nucleotides matching TRBD2. With 3 bases clipped from V and 2 bases from J, the junction kept 6 bases outside the gene matches. Germline V gene data show CDR1 as MNHNS and CDR2 as SASEGT. The CDR3 length is 17 residues. CDR3 amino acids: CASSDGLAGLYTDTQYF. CDR3 nucleotide sequence: TGTGCCAGCAGTGACGGACTAGCGGGACTTTACACAGATACGCAGTATTTT.

The chain couples TRBV28 to TRBJ1-1; D unclear. The CDR3 totals 12 residues. With 7 bases removed from V and 7 bases from J, the gap between germline ends came to 13 bases. CDR1 and CDR2 from the germline V gene are MDHEN and SYDVKM. This CDR3 is CASTPAQDEAFF. As DNA, the CDR3 is TGTGCCAGCACCCCCGCGCAGGATGAAGCTTTCTTT.